A selection of T cell receptor beta chains follows, all from one sample in a study of cytomegalovirus exposure and HLA in healthy donors. Sequencing was performed with immunoSEQ multiplex PCR; in TCRdb, only in-frame clones are kept and a portion is missing. The sample shows 150,000 to 200,000 clones, 86% of them seen only once. Source material: PBMCs. All receptors come from a woman between 25 and 40 years old in good health and CMV-seronegative. CDR3s include the opening cysteine and the closing phenylalanine or tryptophan. The D gene is left open where the match is weak. A row's size may be missing; if present it is once, few, many or a size class.

NA	TRBV18	TRBJ1-1	NA	CASSATGRPEAFF	TGTGCCAGCTCCGCAACAGGGAGGCCTGAAGCTTTCTTT
NA	TRBV7-6	TRBJ2-5	TRBD2	CASSPRLAGGETQYF	TGTGCCAGCAGCCCGAGACTAGCGGGGGGGGAGACCCAGTACTTC
NA	TRBV15	TRBJ2-7	TRBD1	CATSRDLGQRIYEQYF	TGTGCCACCAGCAGAGATTTGGGACAGAGAATCTACGAGCAGTACTTC
NA	TRBV5-4	TRBJ1-1	NA	CASSPRTGNTEAFF	TGTGCCAGCAGCCCCAGGACGGGGAACACTGAAGCTTTCTTT
NA	TRBV5-4	TRBJ2-5	TRBD1	CASGTGTEYQETQYF	TGTGCCAGCGGAACCGGGACAGAGTACCAAGAGACCCAGTACTTC
once	TRBV15	TRBJ2-6	TRBD1	CATSAGQGAGANVLTF	TGTGCCACCAGTGCGGGACAGGGGGCTGGGGCCAACGTCCTGACTTTC
NA	TRBV10-3	TRBJ1-1	NA	CAIMGAAGNTEAFF	TGTGCCATCATGGGAGCGGCGGGGAACACTGAAGCTTTCTTT
NA	TRBV6-5	TRBJ1-2	TRBD1	CASSPPGQYYGYTF	TGTGCCAGCAGCCCCCCGGGACAGTACTATGGCTACACCTTC
NA	TRBV28	TRBJ2-1	NA	CASRSRGWDYNEQFF	TGTGCCAGCAGATCCCGTGGCTGGGATTACAATGAGCAGTTCTTC
NA	TRBV29-1	TRBJ2-2	TRBD2	CSVPAGEVWTGELFF	TGCAGCGTACCAGCGGGAGAGGTTTGGACCGGGGAGCTGTTTTTT
few	TRBV5-6	TRBJ1-2	NA	CASSPQGFHYGYTF	TGTGCCAGCAGCCCGCAGGGGTTTCACTATGGCTACACCTTC
NA	TRBV9	TRBJ1-6	NA	CASSPRQATNSPLHF	TGTGCCAGCAGCCCACGACAGGCCACCAATTCACCCCTCCACTTT
NA	TRBV2	TRBJ1-3	TRBD1	CASSSWGTGSGNTIYF	TGTGCCAGCAGTTCGTGGGGGACAGGCTCTGGAAACACCATATATTTT
NA	TRBV5-4	TRBJ2-1	TRBD1	CASSAGQGYNEQFF	TGTGCCAGCAGCGCGGGACAGGGATACAATGAGCAGTTCTTC
NA	TRBV7-6	TRBJ2-7	TRBD2	CASSPLAGFYEQYF	TGTGCCAGCAGCCCGCTAGCGGGATTCTACGAGCAGTACTTC
NA	TRBV19	TRBJ2-1	NA	CASRPDFYNEQFF	TGTGCCAGTAGGCCCGATTTTTACAATGAGCAGTTCTTC
NA	TRBV7-8	TRBJ2-1	TRBD2	CASSLLVLAGTNEQFF	TGTGCCAGCAGCTTACTCGTGCTAGCGGGAACCAATGAGCAGTTCTTC
NA	TRBV2	TRBJ2-2	NA	CASRRGIATGELFF	TGTGCCAGCAGGAGGGGAATAGCCACCGGGGAGCTGTTTTTT
NA	TRBV6-1	TRBJ2-1	NA	CASSDGPPGYNEQFF	TGTGCCAGCAGTGACGGACCGCCTGGCTACAATGAGCAGTTCTTC
NA	TRBV2	TRBJ2-1	TRBD2	CASSAGGYEQFF	TGTGCCAGCAGTGCGGGGGGTTATGAGCAGTTCTTC
NA	TRBV4-3	TRBJ1-4	TRBD1	CASSQDRGGGYEKLFF	TGCGCCAGCAGCCAAGATCGGGGAGGGGGCTATGAAAAACTGTTTTTT
NA	TRBV7-9	TRBJ2-2	NA	CASRRTGELFF	TGTGCCAGCAGACGGACCGGGGAGCTGTTTTTT
NA	TRBV19	TRBJ1-1	NA	CASSIDLSHTEAFF	TGTGCCAGTAGTATAGATCTGAGCCACACTGAAGCTTTCTTT
once	TRBV29-1	TRBJ1-2	TRBD1	CSVEEAGGYGYTF	TGCAGCGTTGAAGAAGCAGGGGGGTATGGCTACACCTTC
once	TRBV2	TRBJ2-7	TRBD1	CASSADARGLYEQYF	TGTGCCAGCAGTGCGGACGCCAGGGGGCTTTACGAGCAGTACTTC
NA	TRBV27	TRBJ1-2	NA	CASSLSNAGRRYTF	TGTGCCAGCAGTTTATCGAACGCGGGCCGCCGCTACACCTTC
NA	TRBV5-1	TRBJ1-5	TRBD1	CASSPTGDDQPQHF	TGCGCCAGCAGCCCGACAGGGGACGACCAGCCCCAGCATTTT